Below are 25 T cell receptor beta chains sequenced from a single sample in a study of blood T cells in healthy people across ages. Then a second PCR, running roughly 6 to 11 cycles, was carried out with a sample-barcoded 5' primer and a J-beta primer mix. TCRdb reprocessed the 5' RACE reads via MiXCR and lists one record per CDR3 protein. The profile covers hundreds of thousands of distinct CDR3 sequences, with 58% appearing a single time and approximately 40% taken by the ten largest. Sequences were obtained from blood. These receptors all stem from a man in his sixties in good health.

The chain combines TRBV5-1 with TRBJ2-5; 9 bases map to TRBD2. With V trimmed by 5 bases and J by 2 bases, 1 base remained unmatched. The CDR3 runs to 13 residues. Germline CDR1 and CDR2: SGHRS and YFSETQ. For the CDR3, the DNA is TGCGCCAGCAGTACTAGCGGGCAAGAGACCCAGTACTTC. Its protein product is CASSTSGQETQYF.

The J gene is TRBJ2-7, the V gene TRBV5-1, with 7 positions matching TRBD1. Germline lookup yields CDR1 SGHRS and CDR2 YFSETQ. The V segment lost 2 bases and the J segment 2 bases; nucleotides outside the gene matches: 7. CDR3 size: 15 residues. The CDR3 DNA is TGCGCCAGCAGCTTTGGGTCACAGGGGACCTACGAGCAGTACTTC. Encoded protein: CASSFGSQGTYEQYF.

The rearrangement links TRBV3-1 to TRBJ2-5, with 7 bases identical to TRBD2. The CDR3 length is 13 residues. V was clipped by 0 bases and J by 11 bases; unmatched bases: 6. Per the germline V gene, CDR1 is LGHDT and CDR2 is YNNKEL (reference sequence). The CDR3 sequence: CASSQDQSGEQYF. As DNA, the CDR3 is TGTGCCAGCAGCCAAGATCAGAGCGGGGAGCAGTACTTC.

V usage is TRBV6-5 and J usage is TRBJ1-2, with D hard to call. Per the germline V gene, CDR1 is MNHEY and CDR2 is SVGAGI. The CDR3 is 15 amino acids. Trimming pared 4 bases from V and 5 bases from J, leaving 17 bases between. CDR3 amino acids: CASSSAGGQTYGYTF. Here the CDR3 DNA reads TGTGCCAGCAGTTCCGCGGGAGGGCAGACTTATGGCTACACCTTC.

This clonotype has just a few counts. V usage is TRBV5-1 and J usage is TRBJ2-5; the D gene is possibly TRBD1 (5 bases). CDR1 and CDR2 from the germline V gene are SGHRS and YFSETQ. The CDR3 is 15 residues long. The V end lost 4 bases, the J end lost 2 bases, and 15 bases lay between the germline ends. For the CDR3, the DNA is TGCGCCAGCAGCGAAGGGGCAGGGAAGCAAGAGACCCAGTACTTC. This gives the protein CASSEGAGKQETQYF.

This clonotype came up once. The V gene is TRBV11-2, the J gene TRBJ2-1; D perhaps matches TRBD2 (6 bases). This CDR3 contains 14 residues. Between the trimmed V and J ends, which lost 5 bases and 3 bases, there was a span of 11 bases. Germline V gene data show CDR1 as SGHAT and CDR2 as FQNNGV. CDR3 sequence reads: CASSRDSVYNEQFF. The CDR3 DNA is TGTGCCAGCAGCAGGGACTCCGTCTACAATGAGCAGTTCTTC.

This chain links TRBV4-1 with TRBJ2-4; perhaps D is TRBD1 or TRBD2 (5 bases each). The CDR3 contains 16 residues. Trimming took off 0 bases at V and 3 bases at J, with 12 bases between the two ends. CDR1 and CDR2 from the germline V gene are MGHRA and YSYEKL. The CDR3 sequence: CASSQDEGFNKNIQYF. CDR3 coding DNA: TGCGCCAGCAGCCAAGATGAGGGGTTCAACAAAAACATTCAGTACTTC.

This clonotype was seen more than once but under ten times. The chain carries TRBV9 and TRBJ2-5, with D maybe TRBD2 (5 bases). This CDR3 is built from 13 residues. Germline loops: CDR1 SGDLS, CDR2 YYNGEE. V was clipped by 0 bases and J by 5 bases, with 8 bases between them. The DNA of the CDR3 is TGTGCCAGCAGCGTAGCCGGGGTTGAGACCCAGTACTTC. Translated: CASSVAGVETQYF. The full variable domain, rest sourced from reference TRBV9 and TRBJ2-5, is DSGVTQTPKHLITATGQRVTLRCSPRSGDLSVYWYQQSLDQGLQFLIQYYNGEERAKGNILERFSAQQFPDLHSELNLSSLELGDSALYFCASSVAGVETQYFGPGTRLLVL.

This clonotype was observed a handful of times. V and J are TRBV29-1 and TRBJ1-2; the D gene is possibly TRBD1 (5 bases). In germline, CDR1 is SQVTM, CDR2 ANQGSEA. Trimming took off 6 bases at V and 4 bases at J, with 12 bases between the two ends. This CDR3 spans 12 amino acids. CDR3 region: CSVGTQGYGYTF. DNA for the CDR3: TGCAGCGTCGGGACTCAAGGCTATGGCTACACCTTC.

The chain has TRBV2 and TRBJ2-1; 11 nucleotides line up with TRBD2. Per germline, CDR1 SNHLY and CDR2 FYNNEI. With V trimmed by 2 bases and J by 12 bases, 9 bases remained unmatched. The CDR3 length is 15 residues. The CDR3 loop is CASSENSRLAGGQFF. The CDR3 nucleotides read TGTGCCAGCAGTGAAAATTCTAGGCTAGCGGGGGGGCAGTTCTTC.

Only a few counts were recorded for this clonotype. The V gene is TRBV20-1, the J gene TRBJ2-4, with D uncertain. The CDR3 contains 14 residues. In germline, CDR1 is DFQATT, CDR2 SNEGSKA (reference sequence). V lost 0 bases and J lost 5, with 11 bases in between. CDR3 DNA: TGCAGTGCTAGAGATCCCCTCCGACAAAACATTCAGTACTTC. Its translation: CSARDPLRQNIQYF.

This clonotype was observed a few times. The rearrangement uses TRBV7-2 and TRBJ2-1; 11 bases line up with TRBD2. Per germline, CDR1 SGHTA and CDR2 FQGNSA. With 5 bases clipped from V and 6 bases from J, the junction kept 12 bases outside the gene matches. The CDR3 is made up of 17 amino acids. The CDR3 coding sequence is TGTGCCAGCAGCCCCCGGGTAGCGGGGGGGCCTTCCAATGAGCAGTTCTTC. It specifies CASSPRVAGGPSNEQFF.

This clonotype was detected only once. J is TRBJ2-5 and V is TRBV24-1, with D possibly called TRBD1 or TRBD2 (6 bases each). The CDR3 extends over 19 amino acids. With 5 bases removed from V and 4 bases from J, the gap between germline ends came to 28 bases. Germline V gene lookup returns CDR1 KGHDR and CDR2 SFDVKD. The CDR3 bases are TGTGCCACCAGTGGCGTTACCGGGACTGGCGGAGGGGGGTCAGAGACCCAGTACTTC. The encoded protein is CATSGVTGTGGGGSETQYF.

The sample holds a few counts of this clonotype. The gene calls are TRBV5-6 and TRBJ2-7; maybe TRBD2 (7 bases). Germline lookup yields CDR1 SGHDT and CDR2 YYEEEE. This CDR3 is 13 amino acids long. Trimming left V 1 base short and J 4 bases short, with 9 bases between. The CDR3 reads CASSLKGGYEQYF. The CDR3 region has the DNA TGTGCCAGCAGCTTGAAGGGGGGGTACGAGCAGTACTTC.

The chain carries TRBV12-3 or TRBV12-4 and TRBJ2-5; the match to TRBD2 covers 14 bases. The length of the CDR3 is 16 residues. The V segment lost 4 bases and the J segment 4 bases; nucleotides outside the gene matches: 5. In DNA form, the CDR3 reads TGTGCCAGCAGTTCGACTAGCGGGAGGGCCCTAGAGACCCAGTACTTC. Protein product: CASSSTSGRALETQYF.

The table lists this clonotype with a count of one. The DNA of the CDR3 is TGCGCCAGCAGGGTAGGCGAGCAGTACTTC. Its translation: CASRVGEQYF. The chain joins TRBV5-1 to TRBJ2-7; D gene uncertain. The CDR3 loop spans 10 amino acids. Germline CDR1 and CDR2: SGHRS and YFSETQ. V dropped 5 bases and J dropped 6 bases, with 6 bases sitting between them.

This clonotype was detected only a few times. The chain links TRBV9 to TRBJ2-7; D not certain. The CDR3 has 15 residues. Trimming took off 0 bases at V and 2 bases at J, with 12 bases between the two ends. Germline V gene lookup returns CDR1 SGDLS and CDR2 YYNGEE. The CDR3 DNA follows: TGTGCCAGCAGCGTAGGCCTAGATAGGACCTACGAGCAGTACTTC. It translates to CASSVGLDRTYEQYF.

The rearrangement uses TRBV4-2 and TRBJ1-2, with TRBD1 as a possible D gene (5 bases). The V and J ends lost 0 bases and 0 bases respectively, with 17 bases between them. CDR3 length: 18 amino acids. Germline-derived CDR1 and CDR2 are LGHNA and YNFKEQ. The CDR3: CASSQDHSRRGANYGYTF. For the CDR3, the DNA is TGTGCCAGCAGCCAAGATCATAGTAGGAGGGGAGCTAACTATGGCTACACCTTC.

The chain employs TRBV2 and TRBJ2-1, with 9 nucleotides matching TRBD1. V gave up 5 bases and J gave up 6 bases; unmatched junction bases: 8. The length of the CDR3 is 15 residues. Germline V lookup: CDR1 SNHLY, CDR2 FYNNEI. CDR3 sequence (DNA): TGTGCCAGCAGTCGGGACAGGGTACTTTCCAATGAGCAGTTCTTC. Translation gives CASSRDRVLSNEQFF. Full variable domain (missing parts from reference TRBV2 and TRBJ2-1): EPEVTQTPSHQVTQMGQEVILRCVPISNHLYFYWYRQILGQKVEFLVSFYNNEISEKSEIFDDQFSVERPDGSNFTLKIRSTKLEDSAMYFCASSRDRVLSNEQFFGPGTRLTVL.

This rearrangement joins TRBV12-3 or TRBV12-4 to TRBJ2-3; D ambiguous. This CDR3 contains 15 residues. The V end lost 5 bases, the J end lost 0 bases, and 12 bases lay between the germline ends. The CDR3 DNA sequence: TGTGCCAGCAGTATCGACGGAGTGAGCACAGATACGCAGTATTTT. It yields the protein CASSIDGVSTDTQYF.

V and J are TRBV28 and TRBJ2-6, with a weak D call TRBD1 (5 bases). CDR3 size: 15 residues. Germline V lookup: CDR1 MDHEN, CDR2 SYDVKM. V was cut by 6 bases and J by 2 bases, with 11 bases left in between. In DNA, the CDR3 is TGTGCCAGCAGCCGTACAGGTCCTGGGGCCAACGTCCTGACTTTC. Residues: CASSRTGPGANVLTF.

This chain links TRBV6-2 or TRBV6-3 with TRBJ2-3, with D perhaps given as TRBD1 or TRBD2 (5 bases each). Trimming removed 2 bases at V and 2 bases at J, with 11 bases between. Per the germline V gene, CDR1 is MNHEY and CDR2 is SVGEGT. CDR3 length: 15 amino acids. CDR3 DNA sequence: TGTGCCAGCAGTTACAGGGGACCGTCCACAGATACGCAGTATTTT. Protein: CASSYRGPSTDTQYF.

The table lists this clonotype with a few counts. The chain carries TRBV6-6 and TRBJ2-3, with D unresolved. CDR1 and CDR2 (germline): MNHNY, SVGAGI (reference sequence). Deletions cut 7 bases from V and 2 bases from J, with 19 bases between. The CDR3 is 16 residues long. The CDR3 sequence is CASTEDFRFVTDTQYF. Here the CDR3 DNA reads TGTGCCAGCACCGAGGATTTCAGGTTCGTCACAGATACGCAGTATTTT.

The genes are TRBV9 and TRBJ2-5; D may be TRBD2 (7 bases). The CDR3 is 17 amino acids. The germline V and J ends were trimmed by 0 bases and 2 bases, with 17 bases remaining between them. Germline-derived CDR1 and CDR2 are SGDLS and YYNGEE. The CDR3 nucleotides are TGTGCCAGCAGCGTAGCTAAGGGGGGGGCCCCGCAAGAGACCCAGTACTTC. This codes for CASSVAKGGAPQETQYF.

CDR3 in DNA: TGTGCCATCAGTGTGACAGGGGGAGGATTTTCCTACGAGCAGTACTTC. Protein: CAISVTGGGFSYEQYF. V gene TRBV10-3 combines with J gene TRBJ2-7; 9 bases align to TRBD1. Trimming removed 4 bases from V and 1 base from J; junction bases left unmatched: 8. Germline CDR1 is ENHRY and CDR2 is SYGVKD. The CDR3 runs to 16 residues.